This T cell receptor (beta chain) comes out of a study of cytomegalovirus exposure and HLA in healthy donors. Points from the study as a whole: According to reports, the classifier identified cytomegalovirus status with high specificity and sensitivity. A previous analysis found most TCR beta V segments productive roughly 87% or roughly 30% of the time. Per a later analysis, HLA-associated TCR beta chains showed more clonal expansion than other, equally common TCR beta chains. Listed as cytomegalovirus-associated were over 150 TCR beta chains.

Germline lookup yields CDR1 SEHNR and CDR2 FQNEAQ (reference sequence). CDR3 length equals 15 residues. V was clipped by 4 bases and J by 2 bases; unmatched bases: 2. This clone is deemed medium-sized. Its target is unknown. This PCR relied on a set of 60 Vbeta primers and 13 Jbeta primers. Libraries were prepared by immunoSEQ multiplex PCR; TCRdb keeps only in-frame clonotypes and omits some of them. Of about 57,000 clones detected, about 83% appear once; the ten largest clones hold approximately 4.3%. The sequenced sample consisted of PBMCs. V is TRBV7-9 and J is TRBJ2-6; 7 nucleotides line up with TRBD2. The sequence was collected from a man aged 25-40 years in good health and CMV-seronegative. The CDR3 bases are TGTGCCAGCAGCTCGGGGGGTCCTGGGGCCAACGTCCTGACTTTC. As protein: CASSSGGPGANVLTF.